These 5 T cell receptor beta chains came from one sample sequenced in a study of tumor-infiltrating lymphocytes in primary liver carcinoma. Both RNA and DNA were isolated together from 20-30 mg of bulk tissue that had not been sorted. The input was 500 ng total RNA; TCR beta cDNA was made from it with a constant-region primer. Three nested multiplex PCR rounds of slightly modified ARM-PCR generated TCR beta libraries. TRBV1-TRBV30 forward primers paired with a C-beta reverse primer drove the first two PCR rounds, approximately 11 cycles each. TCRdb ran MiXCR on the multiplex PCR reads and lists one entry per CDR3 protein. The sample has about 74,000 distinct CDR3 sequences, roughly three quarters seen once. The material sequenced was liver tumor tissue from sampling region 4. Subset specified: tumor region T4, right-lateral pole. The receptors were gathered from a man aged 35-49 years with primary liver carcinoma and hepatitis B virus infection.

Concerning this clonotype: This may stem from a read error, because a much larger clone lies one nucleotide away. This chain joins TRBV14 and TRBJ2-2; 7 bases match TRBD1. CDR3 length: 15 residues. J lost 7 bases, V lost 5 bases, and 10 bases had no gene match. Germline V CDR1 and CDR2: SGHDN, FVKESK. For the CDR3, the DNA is TGTGCCAGCAGCACCACAGGGGCTTCGGTCGGGGAGCTGTTTTTT. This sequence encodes CASSTTGASVGELFF. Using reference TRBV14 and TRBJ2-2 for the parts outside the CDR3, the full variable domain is EAGVTQFPSHSVIEKGQTVTLRCDPISGHDNLYWYRRVMGKEIKFLLHFVKESKQDESGMPNNRFLAERTGGTYSTLKVQPAELEDSGVYFCASSTTGASVGELFFGEGSRLTVL.

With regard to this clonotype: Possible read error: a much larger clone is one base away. The CDR3 protein is CASSLGRLNYVYTF. For the CDR3, the DNA is TGTGCCAGCAGCTTGGGACGGCTTAACTATGTCTACACCTTC. The chain recombines TRBV5-5 with TRBJ1-2; no firm D call. CDR3 size: 14 residues. Germline V lookup: CDR1 SGHKS, CDR2 YYEKEE (reference sequence).

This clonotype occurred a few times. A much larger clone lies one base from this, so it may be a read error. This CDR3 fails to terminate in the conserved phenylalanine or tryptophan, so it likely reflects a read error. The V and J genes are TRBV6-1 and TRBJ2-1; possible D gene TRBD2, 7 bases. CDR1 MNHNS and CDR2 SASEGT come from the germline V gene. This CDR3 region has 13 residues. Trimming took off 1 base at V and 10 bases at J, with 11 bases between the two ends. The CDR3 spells CASSEEGGGEQFL. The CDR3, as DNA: TGTGCCAGCAGTGAAGAGGGGGGGGGCGAGCAGTTCCTC.

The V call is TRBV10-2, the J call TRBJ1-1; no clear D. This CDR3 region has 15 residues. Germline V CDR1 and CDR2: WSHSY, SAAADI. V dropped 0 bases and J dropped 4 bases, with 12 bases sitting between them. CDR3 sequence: CASSESRSMSTEAFF. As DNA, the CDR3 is TGCGCCAGCAGTGAGTCAAGAAGTATGAGCACTGAAGCTTTCTTT.

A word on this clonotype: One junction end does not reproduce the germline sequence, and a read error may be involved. CDR3 sequence reads: CASSLAGAGYGYTF. The CDR3 DNA reads as TGTGCTAGCAGCCTTGCGGGGGCCGGCTATGGCTACACCTTC. This sequence joins TRBV7-9 and TRBJ1-2; weak D call: TRBD1 (6 bases). CDR3 length: 14 residues. Germline CDR1 and CDR2: SEHNR and FQNEAQ (reference sequence).